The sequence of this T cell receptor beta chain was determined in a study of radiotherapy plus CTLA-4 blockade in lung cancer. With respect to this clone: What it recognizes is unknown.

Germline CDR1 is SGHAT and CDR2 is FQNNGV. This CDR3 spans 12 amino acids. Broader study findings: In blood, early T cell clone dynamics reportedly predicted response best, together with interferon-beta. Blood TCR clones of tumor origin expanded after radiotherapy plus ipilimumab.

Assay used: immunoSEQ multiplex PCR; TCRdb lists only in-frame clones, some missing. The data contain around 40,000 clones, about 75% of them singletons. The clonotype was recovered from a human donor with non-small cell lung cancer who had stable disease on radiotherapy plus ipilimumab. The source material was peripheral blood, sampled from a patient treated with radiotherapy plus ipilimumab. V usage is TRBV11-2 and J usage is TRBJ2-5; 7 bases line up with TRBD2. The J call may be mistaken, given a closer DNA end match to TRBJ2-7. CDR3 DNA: TGTGCCAGCAGATCCGGGGGGAGCGAGCAGTACTTC. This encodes CASRSGGSEQYF.